What follows are 13 T cell receptor beta chains derived from one specimen sequenced in a study of blood T cell repertoires in COVID-19. Clones were sequenced by immunoSEQ multiplex PCR, and TCRdb holds only the in-frame ones, with some missing. The repertoire holds 350,000 to 500,000 clones, approximately 90% seen once, with approximately 0.92% in the top ten. The material sequenced was peripheral blood. The source of these receptors is a man younger than 35 with COVID-19, enrolled during active disease.

The V and J genes are TRBV5-5 and TRBJ2-7, with 10 nucleotides matching TRBD1. Germline V gene lookup returns CDR1 SGHKS and CDR2 YYEKEE (reference sequence). CDR3 length equals 14 residues. The V gene end was trimmed by 4 bases and the J gene end by 6 bases; junction bases not matched to a gene: 7. The CDR3 DNA reads as TGTGCCAGCAGCCTGACAGGGGGCTCCCTCGAGCAGTACTTC. Its translation is CASSLTGGSLEQYF.

The V gene is TRBV4-1, the J gene TRBJ2-5, with TRBD2 matching over 11 bases. In germline, CDR1 is MGHRA, CDR2 YSYEKL. CDR3 length: 17 residues. The junction had 9 bases not matched to a gene; V was cut back by 1 base and J by 5 bases. The CDR3 DNA reads as TGCGCCAGCAGCCAAGGACTAGCGGGGCTCAAAGAGGAGACCCAGTACTTC. Translation gives CASSQGLAGLKEETQYF.

This clone showed up just once. The chain links TRBV7-9 to TRBJ1-6; D is uncertain. The CDR3 is 14 amino acids. Between the trimmed V and J ends, which lost 5 bases and 8 bases, there was a span of 13 bases. Germline CDR1 SEHNR, CDR2 FQNEAQ (reference sequence). CDR3 sequence reads: CASSPRVPDSPLHF. The DNA of the CDR3 is TGTGCCAGCAGCCCACGCGTTCCGGATTCACCCCTCCACTTT.

The chain has TRBV5-4 and TRBJ2-2, with 13 bases identical to TRBD2. This CDR3 contains 16 residues. V lost 0 bases and J lost 6; bases outside the gene matches: 2. CDR1 is SGHNT, CDR2 YYREEE, per germline (reference sequence). CDR3 bases: TGTGCCAGCAGCTTGGGACTAGCGGGGGGAGCCGGGGAGCTGTTTTTT. Translation: CASSLGLAGGAGELFF. The entire variable domain, with the rest obtained from reference TRBV5-4 and TRBJ2-2, is as follows: ETGVTQSPTHLIKTRGQQVTLRCSSQSGHNTVSWYQQALGQGPQFIFQYYREEENGRGNFPPRFSGLQFPNYSSELNVNALELDDSALYLCASSLGLAGGAGELFFGEGSRLTVL.

This chain connects TRBV29-1 to TRBJ2-5; 11 bases map to TRBD2. Germline loops: CDR1 SQVTM, CDR2 ANQGSEA. The V gene end was trimmed by 5 bases and the J gene end by 0 bases; junction bases not matched to a gene: 11. This CDR3 is built from 17 residues. This CDR3 reads CSVMRQASGGHQETQYF. CDR3 nucleotide sequence: TGCAGCGTTATGCGGCAGGCTAGCGGGGGGCACCAAGAGACCCAGTACTTC. Full variable domain (missing parts from reference TRBV29-1 and TRBJ2-5): SAVISQKPSRDICQRGTSLTIQCQVDSQVTMMFWYRQQPGQSLTLIATANQGSEATYESGFVIDKFPISRPNLTFSTLTVSNMSPEDSSIYLCSVMRQASGGHQETQYFGPGTRLLVL.

In this sample, this clone turned up once. This rearrangement joins TRBV15 to TRBJ2-7; 7 bases map to TRBD1. Per germline, CDR1 LNHNV and CDR2 YYDKDF (reference sequence). Trimming cost V 1 base and J 5 bases; bases outside gene matches: 2. This CDR3 spans 13 amino acids. In DNA form, the CDR3 reads TGTGCCACCAGCAGAGGCCAGGGGGACGAGCAGTACTTC. Protein: CATSRGQGDEQYF. The full variable domain, its missing parts supplied by reference TRBV15 and TRBJ2-7, is DAMVIQNPRYQVTQFGKPVTLSCSQTLNHNVMYWYQQKSSQAPKLLFHYYDKDFNNEADTPDNFQSRRPNTSFCFLDIRSPGLGDTAMYLCATSRGQGDEQYFGPGTRLTVT.

This clone was detected only a few times. The V gene is TRBV6-5, the J gene TRBJ2-7, with D possibly TRBD1 on 6 matching bases. The CDR3 is 15 residues long. V lost 3 bases and J 1 base, leaving 13 bases between the germline ends. Germline V CDR1 and CDR2: MNHEY, SVGAGI. The CDR3 sequence: CASSYTSQGSYEQYF. CDR3 nucleotide sequence: TGTGCCAGCAGTTATACCTCCCAGGGGTCCTACGAGCAGTACTTC.

This clone was counted only a few times. The rearrangement links TRBV5-1 to TRBJ2-2; tentatively, D is TRBD2 (6 bases). V gave up 7 bases and J gave up 5 bases, with 15 bases separating them. The CDR3 loop spans 14 amino acids. The V gene's germline CDR1 is SGHRS and CDR2 YFSETQ. CDR3 sequence reads: CASSRDLRTGELFF. Here the CDR3 DNA reads TGCGCCAGCTCCCGGGACTTGAGAACCGGGGAGCTGTTTTTT.

V gene TRBV6-1 combines with J gene TRBJ2-2; TRBD2 aligns across 13 bases. CDR3 size: 18 residues. Trimming took 4 bases from V and 4 from J; bases not matched to a gene: 9. Per germline, CDR1 MNHNS and CDR2 SASEGT. CDR3 sequence reads: CASSATSGRASITGELFF. The CDR3, as DNA: TGTGCCAGCAGTGCCACTAGCGGGAGGGCCTCTATCACCGGGGAGCTGTTTTTT.

The rearrangement joins TRBV4-2 to TRBJ2-1; 11 bases are shared with TRBD1. The CDR3 spans 15 residues. Looked up from germline, CDR1 is LGHNA and CDR2 is YNFKEQ. V was pared by 4 bases and J by 8 bases, with 7 bases of the junction left unmatched. The CDR3 region is CASSPPGTGGDEQFF. The CDR3 DNA reads TGTGCCAGCAGCCCACCCGGGACAGGGGGTGATGAGCAGTTCTTC.

The chain links TRBV5-4 to TRBJ2-3; TRBD2 matches at 11 bases. Germline V gene sequence: CDR1 SGHNT, CDR2 YYREEE (reference sequence). V shed 2 bases and J 5 bases; nucleotides not matched to a gene: 13. The CDR3 extends over 18 amino acids. The chain's CDR3 is CASSLSGTSGFAVDTQYF. Here the CDR3 DNA reads TGTGCCAGCAGCTTATCCGGGACTAGCGGCTTTGCGGTAGATACGCAGTATTTT.

The chain recombines TRBV19 with TRBJ2-7; D ambiguous. The CDR3 covers 11 residues. Germline values: CDR1 LNHDA, CDR2 SQIVND (reference sequence). V dropped 3 bases and J dropped 7 bases, with 7 bases sitting between them. The CDR3 loop is CASSMNTEQYF. The CDR3 DNA reads as TGTGCCAGTAGTATGAATACAGAGCAGTACTTC.

The V gene is TRBV10-3, the J gene TRBJ2-2; D remains ambiguous. The CDR3 sequence is 13 residues long. V shed 8 bases and J shed 4 bases, with 11 bases lying between them. Germline V gives CDR1 ENHRY, CDR2 SYGVKD. The CDR3 sequence is CAILTQATGELFF. In nucleotides, the CDR3 is TGTGCCATCTTGACCCAGGCCACCGGGGAGCTGTTTTTT.